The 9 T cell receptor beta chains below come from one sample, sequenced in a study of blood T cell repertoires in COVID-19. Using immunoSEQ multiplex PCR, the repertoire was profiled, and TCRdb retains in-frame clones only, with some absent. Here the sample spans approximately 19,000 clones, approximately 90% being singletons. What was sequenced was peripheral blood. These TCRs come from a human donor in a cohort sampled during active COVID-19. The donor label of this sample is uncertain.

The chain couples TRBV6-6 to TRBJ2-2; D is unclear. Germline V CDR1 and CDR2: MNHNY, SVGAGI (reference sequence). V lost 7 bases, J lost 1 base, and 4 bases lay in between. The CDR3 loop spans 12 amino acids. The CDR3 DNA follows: TGTGCCAGCAACAGGAACACCGGGGAGCTGTTTTTT. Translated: CASNRNTGELFF.

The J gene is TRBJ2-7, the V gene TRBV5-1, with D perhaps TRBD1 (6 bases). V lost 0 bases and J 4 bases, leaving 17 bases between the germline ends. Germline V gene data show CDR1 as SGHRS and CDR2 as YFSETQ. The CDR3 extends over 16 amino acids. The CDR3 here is CASSLGSGQGRYEQYF. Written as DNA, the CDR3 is TGCGCCAGCAGCTTGGGGTCGGGGCAGGGGAGATACGAGCAGTACTTC.

The DNA of the CDR3 is TGCGCCAGCAGCCAAGAACCTAGCGGGGGGGACCAAGAGACCCAGTACTTC. It translates to CASSQEPSGGDQETQYF. The chain recombines TRBV4-1 with TRBJ2-5; TRBD2 aligns across 12 bases. J lost 0 bases, V lost 0 bases, and 2 bases had no gene match. Germline CDR1 and CDR2: MGHRA and YSYEKL. CDR3 length: 17 residues.

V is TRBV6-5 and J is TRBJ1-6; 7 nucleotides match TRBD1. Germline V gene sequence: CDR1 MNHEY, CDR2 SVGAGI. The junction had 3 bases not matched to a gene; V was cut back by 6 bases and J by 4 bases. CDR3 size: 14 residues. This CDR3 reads CASRGGQYNSPLHF. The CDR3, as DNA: TGTGCCAGCAGAGGGGGACAGTATAATTCACCCCTCCACTTT.

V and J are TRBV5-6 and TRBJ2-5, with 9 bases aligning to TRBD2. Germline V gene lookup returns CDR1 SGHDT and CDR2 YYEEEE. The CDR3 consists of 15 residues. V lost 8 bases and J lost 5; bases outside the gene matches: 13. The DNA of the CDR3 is TGTGCCAGTGGAGAGCCAGCGGGAGGCGGGGAGACCCAGTACTTC. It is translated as CASGEPAGGGETQYF. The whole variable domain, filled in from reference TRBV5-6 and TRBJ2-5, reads DAGVTQSPTHLIKTRGQQVTLRCSPKSGHDTVSWYQQALGQGPQFIFQYYEEEERQRGNFPDRFSGHQFPNYSSELNVNALLLGDSALYLCASGEPAGGGETQYFGPGTRLLVL.

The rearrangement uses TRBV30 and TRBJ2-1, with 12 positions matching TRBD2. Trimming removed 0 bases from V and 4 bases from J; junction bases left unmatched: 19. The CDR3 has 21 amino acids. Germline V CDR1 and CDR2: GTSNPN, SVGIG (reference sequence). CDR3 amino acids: CAWSVRTPGLAGGPGYNEQFF. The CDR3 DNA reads TGTGCCTGGAGTGTTCGAACCCCGGGGCTAGCGGGAGGGCCTGGATACAATGAGCAGTTCTTC.

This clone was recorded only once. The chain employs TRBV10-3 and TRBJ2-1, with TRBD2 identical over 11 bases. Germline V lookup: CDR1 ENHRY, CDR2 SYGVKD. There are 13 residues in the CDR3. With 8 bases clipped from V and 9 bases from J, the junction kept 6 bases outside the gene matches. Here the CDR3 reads CAIQVGTSGEQFF. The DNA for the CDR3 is TGTGCCATCCAAGTCGGGACTAGCGGTGAGCAGTTCTTC.

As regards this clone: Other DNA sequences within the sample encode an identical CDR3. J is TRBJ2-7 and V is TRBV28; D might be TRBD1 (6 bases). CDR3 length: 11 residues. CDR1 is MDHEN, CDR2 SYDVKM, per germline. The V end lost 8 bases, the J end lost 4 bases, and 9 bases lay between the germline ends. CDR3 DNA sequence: TGTGCCAGCTCAAGGGGGTACGAGCAGTACTTC. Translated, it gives CASSRGYEQYF.

In nucleotides, the CDR3 is TGTGCCAGCAGCCCTGGGACTACCGCAGATACGCAGTATTTT. This codes for CASSPGTTADTQYF. The chain joins TRBV7-9 to TRBJ2-3, with 7 bases matching TRBD2. Germline CDR1 is SEHNR and CDR2 is FQNEAQ (reference sequence). V lost 5 bases and J lost 4; bases outside the gene matches: 6. The CDR3 extends over 14 amino acids.